This TCR beta chain was identified during a study of blood T cell repertoires in COVID-19. For the study at large: From the United States, Italy and Spain came samples of acute and convalescent COVID-19. T cells, B-cell-depleted T cells, or PBMCs provided the cDNA or gDNA that served as material.

The CDR3 is 16 amino acids. Trimming removed 2 bases at V and 6 bases at J, with 22 bases between. Germline CDR1 and CDR2: GTSNPN and SVGIG (reference sequence). Original methodology: Quantification of nucleated cells was approximated via reference gene primer amplification. The method was immunoSEQ multiplex PCR; TCRdb's version includes in-frame clones alone and lacks a portion of them. That table gives V, J and clone size, and the DNA gave D and trimming. The sample gives a few hundred thousand clones, about 85% of which show up once; approximately 5% is in the top ten. The material sequenced was PBMCs or T cells enriched from blood (not recorded which). The receptor was isolated from a woman between 25 and 40 years old who had recovered from COVID-19. The chain is built from TRBV30 and TRBJ1-1; tentative D call: TRBD1 (6 bases). The DNA of the CDR3 is TGTGCCTGGAGTACCCCAGGGGCAGGTCGAAGGTCTGAAGCTTTCTTT. Its protein is CAWSTPGAGRRSEAFF.